A selection of T cell receptor beta chains follows, all from one sample in a study of early T cells in non-severe SARS-CoV-2 infection. TCRdb passed the 5' RACE reads through MiXCR, listing each CDR3 protein once. The repertoire holds some 48,000 distinct CDR3 sequences, about 4% seen once, with about 6% in the top ten. Source material: whole blood. The receptors shown here come from an adult who was a healthcare worker with PCR-confirmed SARS-CoV-2 infection or an uninfected control (not recorded which). Both conserved end residues are part of each CDR3. D genes are given only for firm matches. The size field is filled for only some rows; it gives once, few, many or a size class.

v_call	clone_size	cdr3_length	d_call	j_call	cdr3_nt	cdr3_aa
TRBV6-1	many	11	NA	TRBJ2-5	TGTGCCAGCAGTTCTCAAGAGACCCAGTACTTC	CASSSQETQYF
TRBV7-2	many	16	TRBD1	TRBJ1-4	TGTGCCAGCAGCTTAGCGCCTGGACAGGGGAAGGGGAAACTGTTTTTT	CASSLAPGQGKGKLFF
TRBV7-8	many	15	NA	TRBJ2-3	TGTGCCAGCAGCTTAAAAGCAGGGTTCGCAGATACGCAGTATTTT	CASSLKAGFADTQYF
TRBV12-3/TRBV12-4	many	18	TRBD1	TRBJ2-3	TGTGCCAGCAGTTTAGGCAAGGGGACAGGGGGTATTGAAGATACGCAGTATTTT	CASSLGKGTGGIEDTQYF
TRBV5-1	NA	18	TRBD2	TRBJ2-6	TGCGCCAGCAGCTTGGGGGCCAGCGGGAGGTCTGGGGCCAACGTCCTGACTTTC	CASSLGASGRSGANVLTF
TRBV27	NA	15	NA	TRBJ2-3	TGTGCCAGCAGTCCCGGAGCGGGCCTCACAGATACGCAGTATTTT	CASSPGAGLTDTQYF
TRBV6-1	many	15	NA	TRBJ2-4	TGTGCCAGCAGCCAATCACAGGGTGTCGAAAACATTCAGTACTTC	CASSQSQGVENIQYF
TRBV28	NA	14	NA	TRBJ1-5	TGTGCCAGCAGTAAACAGGTTAGCAATCAGCCCCAGCATTTT	CASSKQVSNQPQHF
TRBV29-1	NA	13	NA	TRBJ2-7	TGCAGCGTTGAAGATCCGCGGACAGCCGAGCAGTACTTC	CSVEDPRTAEQYF
TRBV5-1	few	13	NA	TRBJ2-2	TGCGCCAGCAGCCCCAGGGAGGCCGGGGAGCTGTTTTTT	CASSPREAGELFF
TRBV6-1	NA	15	TRBD2	TRBJ2-3	TGTGCCAGCAATAGACTAGCGGGGGGGCTAAATACGCAGTATTTT	CASNRLAGGLNTQYF
TRBV12-2	few	14	NA	TRBJ2-7	TGTGCAAGTCGCCCCGGGCCCAATTCCTACGAGCAGTACTTC	CASRPGPNSYEQYF
TRBV7-2	many	13	NA	TRBJ1-5	TGTGCCAGCAGCCCAAACCGGGATCAGCCCCAGCATTTT	CASSPNRDQPQHF
TRBV29-1	many	11	NA	TRBJ2-7	TGCAGCGTGAAAGTAACCTACGAGCAGTACTTC	CSVKVTYEQYF
TRBV2	many	10	NA	TRBJ1-5	TGTGCCAGCATGGATCAGCCCCAGCATTTT	CASMDQPQHF
TRBV29-1	many	17	TRBD2	TRBJ2-7	TGCAGCGTTGAAGTTTCGCGGACTAGCGGGGGTATTTACGAGCAGTACTTC	CSVEVSRTSGGIYEQYF
TRBV18	many	16	TRBD2	TRBJ2-7	TGTGCCAGCTCACCATTTAGCGGGGGGAGCTCCTACGAGCAGTACTTC	CASSPFSGGSSYEQYF
TRBV5-1	few	12	NA	TRBJ1-2	TGCGCCAGCAGCTCGGAGGGGTATGGCTACACCTTC	CASSSEGYGYTF
TRBV2	few	14	TRBD1	TRBJ2-7	TGTGCCAGCAGACCAGGACAGGAAAACTACGAGCAGTACTTC	CASRPGQENYEQYF
TRBV7-2	NA	19	TRBD2	TRBJ2-3	TGTGCCAGCAGCTTCCCCCGGCTAGCGGGGGGCCCGGGCACAGATACGCAGTATTTT	CASSFPRLAGGPGTDTQYF
TRBV19	many	11	TRBD1	TRBJ2-7	TGTGCCAGCGGACAGGGCACCGAGCAGTACTTC	CASGQGTEQYF